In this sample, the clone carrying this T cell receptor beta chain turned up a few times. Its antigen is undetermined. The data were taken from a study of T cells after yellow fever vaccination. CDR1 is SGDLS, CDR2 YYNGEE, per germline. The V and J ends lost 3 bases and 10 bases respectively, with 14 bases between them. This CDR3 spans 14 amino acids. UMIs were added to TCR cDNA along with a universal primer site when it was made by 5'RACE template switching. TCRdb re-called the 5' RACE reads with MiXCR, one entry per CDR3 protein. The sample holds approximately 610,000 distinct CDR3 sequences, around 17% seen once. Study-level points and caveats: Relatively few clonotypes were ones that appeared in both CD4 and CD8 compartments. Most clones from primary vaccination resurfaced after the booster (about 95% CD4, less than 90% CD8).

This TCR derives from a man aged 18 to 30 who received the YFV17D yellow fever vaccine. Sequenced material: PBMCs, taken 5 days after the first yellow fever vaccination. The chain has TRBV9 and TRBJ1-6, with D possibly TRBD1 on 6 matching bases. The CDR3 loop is CASSAIQGLSPLHF. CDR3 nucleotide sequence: TGTGCCAGCAGCGCTATACAGGGTCTCTCACCCCTCCACTTT.